This T cell receptor (beta chain) emerged from a study of human T cells and chemical hapten exposure. Study background: In the sensitization step, 2% DPC was placed on about 2 cm by about 2 cm of upper inner arm skin.

Stated time point: patch test 1, 2 weeks after DPC sensitization. Treatment described: therapeutic diphenylcyclopropenone sensitization with weekly scalp DPC. It was from unfractionated whole blood that total RNA was extracted. This clonotype was detected ten times or more. The germline V gene has CDR1 ENHRY and CDR2 SYGVKD. The CDR3 sequence is 16 residues long. V was pared by 0 bases and J by 5 bases, with 13 bases between. TCRdb processed the RACE reads anew with MiXCR; each CDR3 protein has one entry. The table records fewer than 130,000 distinct CDR3 sequences, 9.5% to 11% of them present only once.

This clonotype was obtained from a woman in her 40s with alopecia areata. Some clones in this sample may be carry-over from other donors' samples. The chain couples TRBV10-3 to TRBJ2-2, with D tentatively TRBD1 (6 bases). The sample here was whole blood, taken in connection with sensitization to the hapten diphenylcyclopropenone (DPC). CDR3 sequence (DNA): TGTGCCATCAGTGAGTCCAGGGGAGAGGGGACCGGGGAGCTGTTTTTT. It specifies CAISESRGEGTGELFF.